Following are 31 T cell receptor beta chains from one sample sequenced in a study of T cells after yellow fever vaccination. From the 5' RACE reads, TCRdb called clonotypes with MiXCR, one entry per CDR3 protein. The sample contains about 330,000 distinct CDR3 sequences, roughly 3.9% of which appear only once. The material sequenced was PBMCs, taken 5 days after the yellow fever booster vaccination. These receptors were obtained from a man younger than 35 who received the YFV17D yellow fever vaccine.

The V call is TRBV7-2, the J call TRBJ1-5, with 7 positions matching TRBD1. The V gene end was trimmed by 1 base and the J gene end by 8 bases; junction bases not matched to a gene: 8. This CDR3 region has 15 residues. CDR1 is SGHTA, CDR2 FQGNSA, per germline. The CDR3 nucleotides are TGTGCCAGCAGCTTAGGGACAGGCCTCGCGAAGCCCCAGCATTTT. Amino acid sequence: CASSLGTGLAKPQHF.

This clonotype has a count of ten or more. The rearrangement joins TRBV5-1 to TRBJ2-1, with 7 bases aligning to TRBD2. Germline V lookup: CDR1 SGHRS, CDR2 YFSETQ. The CDR3 has 12 amino acids. V shed 3 bases, J shed 12 bases, and the junction held 6 bases outside the gene matches. This CDR3 reads CASSSGGLRQFF. The CDR3 DNA reads as TGCGCCAGCAGCTCGGGAGGACTCCGGCAGTTCTTC.

This clonotype was seen many times. The genes are TRBV4-1 and TRBJ2-2, with D possibly being TRBD2 (5 bases). Trimming pared 4 bases from V and 4 bases from J, leaving 25 bases between. Germline CDR1 and CDR2: MGHRA and YSYEKL. This CDR3 is 19 amino acids long. The CDR3 region is CASSLQPRPAGRGTGELFF. The CDR3 DNA reads TGCGCCAGCAGCCTTCAGCCTCGACCGGCGGGCCGGGGCACCGGGGAGCTGTTTTTT.

This clonotype was counted ten times or more. The genes are TRBV5-1 and TRBJ1-1, with TRBD1 matching 10 bases. The J segment lost 1 base and the V segment lost 9 bases, leaving 3 bases of the junction unmatched. Germline CDR1 and CDR2: SGHRS and YFSETQ. The CDR3 spans 13 residues. The CDR3 reads CANRDRGNTEAFF. The CDR3 nucleotides read TGCGCCAACCGGGACAGGGGGAACACTGAAGCTTTCTTT.

This clonotype has ten or more counts. This chain links TRBV9 with TRBJ1-1; 9 bases agree with TRBD1. The CDR3 loop spans 13 amino acids. V gave up 2 bases and J gave up 10 bases; unmatched junction bases: 6. CDR1 SGDLS and CDR2 YYNGEE come from the germline V gene. The CDR3 nucleotides are TGTGCCAGCAGCGTGGCAGAGACAGGGGGAGCTTTCTTT. Its translation is CASSVAETGGAFF.

This clonotype has only a few counts. V usage is TRBV4-1 and J usage is TRBJ1-5; TRBD1 agrees at 7 bases. V lost 3 bases, J lost 3 bases, and 8 bases stayed unmatched. Germline V gene data show CDR1 as MGHRA and CDR2 as YSYEKL. The length of the CDR3 is 16 residues. The CDR3 DNA reads TGCGCCAGCAGCCAGACAGGGCTAGGGGTCAATCAGCCCCAGCATTTT. Encoded protein: CASSQTGLGVNQPQHF.

The chain is built from TRBV18 and TRBJ1-1; 9 bases line up with TRBD1. V gave up 2 bases and J gave up 1 base; unmatched junction bases: 2. The CDR3 sequence is 15 residues long. Germline CDR1 reads KGHSH; CDR2 reads LQKENI. The CDR3, as DNA: TGTGCCAGCTCACCATTGACAGGGGGGAACACTGAAGCTTTCTTT. It is translated as CASSPLTGGNTEAFF.

In this sample, this clonotype turned up many times. This chain connects TRBV5-5 to TRBJ1-2, with TRBD1 as a possible D gene (6 bases). Trimming removed 1 base from V and 4 bases from J, with 17 bases in between. Germline-derived CDR1 and CDR2 are SGHKS and YYEKEE (reference sequence). The CDR3 totals 16 residues. CDR3 in amino acids: CASSLTYRASAYGYTF. The CDR3 region has the DNA TGTGCCAGCAGCTTGACCTACAGGGCTTCGGCCTATGGCTACACCTTC.

This chain connects TRBV7-9 to TRBJ1-4; the match to TRBD1 covers 7 bases. Germline V gene data show CDR1 as SEHNR and CDR2 as FQNEAQ (reference sequence). The CDR3 length is 14 residues. V dropped 1 base and J dropped 5; count of bases not matched to a gene: 1. CDR3 sequence reads: CASSLVTGNEKLFF. Here the CDR3 DNA reads TGTGCCAGCAGCTTAGTGACAGGGAATGAAAAACTGTTTTTT.

This clonotype was picked up a small number of times. Written as DNA, the CDR3 is TGTGCCAGCAGCTTGGTTACTAATGAAAAACTGTTTTTT. It codes for CASSLVTNEKLFF. The rearrangement uses TRBV5-4 and TRBJ1-4, with D unresolved. The ends were cut back, 0 bases at V and 2 bases at J, with 2 bases in the middle. Germline V gene lookup returns CDR1 SGHNT and CDR2 YYREEE (reference sequence). The CDR3 extends over 13 amino acids.

In its sample, this clonotype was seen a few times. The chain carries TRBV5-5 and TRBJ2-7; TRBD1 matches at 7 bases. Germline V gives CDR1 SGHKS, CDR2 YYEKEE (reference sequence). V lost 3 bases to trimming and J lost 3 bases; unmatched junction nucleotides: 6. This CDR3 has 14 amino acids. The CDR3 here is CASSSRQGYYEQYF. In DNA, the CDR3 is TGTGCCAGCAGCTCCAGACAGGGATACTACGAGCAGTACTTC.

This chain uses TRBV6-5 with TRBJ2-3; 11 bases line up with TRBD2. Germline values: CDR1 MNHEY, CDR2 SVGAGI. V shed 11 bases, J shed 1 base, and the junction held 2 bases outside the gene matches. This CDR3 is 13 amino acids long. The CDR3 protein is CAASGGRTDTQYF. DNA of the CDR3: TGTGCCGCTAGCGGGGGGCGCACAGATACGCAGTATTTT.

The chain joins TRBV5-6 to TRBJ2-1, with TRBD1 identical over 9 bases. V lost 2 bases, J lost 4 bases, and 4 bases stayed unmatched. This CDR3 spans 15 amino acids. Germline CDR1 and CDR2: SGHDT and YYEEEE. As DNA, the CDR3 is TGTGCCAGCAGCTTTATGGGACAGGGTTACAATGAGCAGTTCTTC. Amino acid sequence: CASSFMGQGYNEQFF.

This clonotype was recorded a few times. The chain is built from TRBV19 and TRBJ1-5, with TRBD1 as a possible D gene (5 bases). Germline CDR1 and CDR2: LNHDA and SQIVND (reference sequence). V shed 7 bases and J shed 7 bases, with 14 bases lying between them. This CDR3 has 13 residues. This chain's CDR3 is CASKFGGSQPQHF. The CDR3 region has the DNA TGTGCCAGTAAATTTGGGGGGTCCCAGCCCCAGCATTTT. The whole variable domain, remainder taken from reference TRBV19 and TRBJ1-5, is DGGITQSPKYLFRKEGQNVTLSCEQNLNHDAMYWYRQDPGQGLRLIYYSQIVNDFQKGDIAEGYSVSREKKESFPLTVTSAQKNPTAFYLCASKFGGSQPQHFGDGTRLSIL.

A few counts support this clonotype. The chain employs TRBV20-1 and TRBJ2-7, with D possibly TRBD1 on 6 matching bases. The CDR3 covers 14 residues. Trimming took off 6 bases at V and 5 bases at J, with 20 bases between the two ends. Germline V CDR1 and CDR2: DFQATT, SNEGSKA (reference sequence). The CDR3, as DNA: TGCAGTGCCACCCCATACGGCAGGGGTGACGAGCAGTACTTC. Translating it yields CSATPYGRGDEQYF.

This clonotype was seen a few times. The V call is TRBV19, the J call TRBJ1-2, with a weak D call TRBD1 (5 bases). Germline CDR1 reads LNHDA; CDR2 reads SQIVND (reference sequence). CDR3 size: 15 residues. V lost 9 bases, J lost 9 bases, and 26 bases lay in between. The CDR3 bases are TGTGCCAGCAATCCGTTGCGGCAGGGCCCCTTGAGCTACACCTTC. Amino acids: CASNPLRQGPLSYTF.

This clonotype came up a few times. The chain is built from TRBV7-9 and TRBJ2-7, with a possible D match to TRBD2 (6 bases). This CDR3 is 16 amino acids long. Looked up from germline, CDR1 is SEHNR and CDR2 is FQNEAQ (reference sequence). Trimming removed 4 bases from V and 2 bases from J, with 18 bases in between. This CDR3 reads CASSSPRGGATYEQYF. The CDR3 nucleotides are TGTGCCAGCAGCTCTCCGAGGGGCGGGGCTACCTACGAGCAGTACTTC. Complete variable domain (other parts from reference TRBV7-9 and TRBJ2-7): DTGVSQNPRHKITKRGQNVTFRCDPISEHNRLYWYRQTLGQGPEFLTYFQNEAQLEKSRLLSDRFSAERPKGSFSTLEIQRTEQGDSAMYLCASSSPRGGATYEQYFGPGTRLTVT.

V and J are TRBV24-1 and TRBJ2-1; 9 bases are a match to TRBD1. The ends lost 7 bases at V and 3 bases at J; junction bases unmatched: 3. Germline CDR1 and CDR2: KGHDR and SFDVKD. The CDR3 is made up of 14 amino acids. CDR3 in DNA: TGTGCCACCAGGACAGGGGGTAACTACAATGAGCAGTTCTTC. It encodes CATRTGGNYNEQFF.

The genes are TRBV5-1 and TRBJ2-2; 10 positions match TRBD1. The CDR3 spans 16 residues. CDR1 is SGHRS, CDR2 YFSETQ, per germline. V dropped 1 base and J dropped 4; count of bases not matched to a gene: 4. CDR3: CASSLWDRGTTGELFF. CDR3 nucleotides: TGCGCCAGCAGCTTGTGGGACAGGGGTACCACCGGGGAGCTGTTTTTT.

The rearrangement uses TRBV30 and TRBJ2-7, with 10 bases fitting TRBD2. The CDR3 contains 12 residues. Per germline, CDR1 GTSNPN and CDR2 SVGIG (reference sequence). After removal of 3 bases from V and 6 bases from J, the junction contained 2 bases not matched to a gene. CDR3 sequence: CAWSLAGGEQYF. The CDR3 coding sequence is TGTGCCTGGAGCTTAGCGGGGGGCGAGCAGTACTTC.

The chain combines TRBV5-6 with TRBJ2-1, with 7 nucleotides matching TRBD2. J was trimmed by 6 bases and V by 3 bases; bases with no gene match: 9. This CDR3 region has 15 residues. Germline V gives CDR1 SGHDT, CDR2 YYEEEE. The CDR3, as DNA: TGTGCCAGCAGCTCGACGGGGGGAACAAGCAATGAGCAGTTCTTC. It is translated as CASSSTGGTSNEQFF.

At least ten counts were recorded for this clonotype. The gene calls are TRBV20-1 and TRBJ2-3; D assignment may be TRBD1 or TRBD2 (5 bases each). V dropped 2 bases and J dropped 5 bases, with 17 bases sitting between them. Germline V CDR1 and CDR2: DFQATT, SNEGSKA (reference sequence). The CDR3 spans 15 residues. The CDR3 is CSARPVGERGDTQYF. DNA for the CDR3: TGCAGTGCTAGACCTGTAGGGGAGAGAGGAGATACGCAGTATTTT.

This clonotype was detected only a few times. This chain connects TRBV29-1 to TRBJ1-1; 8 bases agree with TRBD1. The CDR3 contains 12 residues. V lost 3 bases to trimming and J lost 6 bases; unmatched junction nucleotides: 3. The germline V gene encodes CDR1 SQVTM and CDR2 ANQGSEA. CDR3 amino acids: CSVDQGASEAFF. In DNA, the CDR3 is TGCAGCGTTGACCAGGGGGCTTCTGAAGCTTTCTTT.

The chain joins TRBV7-9 to TRBJ1-2, with D possibly matching TRBD1 (5 bases). Between the trimmed V and J ends, which lost 7 bases and 0 bases, there was a span of 9 bases. CDR3 length: 13 residues. Germline V CDR1 and CDR2: SEHNR, FQNEAQ (reference sequence). The CDR3: CASTDSTNYGYTF. The CDR3 DNA sequence: TGTGCCAGCACCGACAGTACTAACTATGGCTACACCTTC.

At least ten counts were recorded for this clonotype. The genes are TRBV6-2 or TRBV6-3 and TRBJ2-1, with 7 bases identical to TRBD2. CDR3 length: 14 amino acids. Germline-derived CDR1 and CDR2 are MNHEY and SVGEGT. The V and J ends lost 2 bases and 8 bases, in that order; junction bases with no gene match: 6. CDR3 loop: CASSYGLAADEQFF. In nucleotides, the CDR3 is TGTGCCAGCAGTTACGGGCTAGCGGCGGATGAGCAGTTCTTC.

J is TRBJ1-2 and V is TRBV7-9; possible D gene TRBD1, 6 bases. The germline V and J ends were trimmed by 2 bases and 7 bases, with 20 bases remaining between them. The CDR3 spans 16 residues. Germline CDR1 is SEHNR and CDR2 is FQNEAQ (reference sequence). CDR3 DNA: TGTGCCAGCAGCTTAATACGAAGAGGTCTAGGGGGTGGCTACACCTTC. This encodes CASSLIRRGLGGGYTF.

The rearrangement links TRBV7-6 to TRBJ2-5; unclear D gene. Germline CDR1 reads SGHVS; CDR2 reads FNYEAQ. The CDR3 is 14 residues long. Between the trimmed V and J ends, which lost 1 base and 5 bases, there was a span of 11 bases. The CDR3 DNA follows: TGTGCCAGCAGCTTAGGTAGCTGGGCGGAGACCCAGTACTTC. Translation gives CASSLGSWAETQYF.

This clonotype was found many times. This rearrangement joins TRBV20-1 to TRBJ1-6; 10 positions match TRBD1. The CDR3 length is 15 residues. Looked up from germline, CDR1 is DFQATT and CDR2 is SNEGSKA (reference sequence). The trim removed 0 bases at V and 8 bases at J, leaving 4 bases unmatched. CDR3 protein: CSARDRDRGYSPLHF. The CDR3 region has the DNA TGCAGTGCTAGAGACCGGGACAGGGGCTATTCACCCCTCCACTTT.

This clonotype was seen many times. The V call is TRBV20-1, the J call TRBJ1-6; TRBD1 is a possible D gene (5 bases). The V gene lost 0 bases and the J gene lost 7 bases, with 10 bases spanning the gap. Germline V lookup: CDR1 DFQATT, CDR2 SNEGSKA (reference sequence). The CDR3 is made up of 14 amino acids. CDR3 residues: CSARDPGTNSPLHF. CDR3 nucleotide sequence: TGCAGTGCTAGAGATCCAGGGACCAATTCACCCCTCCACTTT.

This clonotype was picked up a small number of times. This chain connects TRBV6-4 to TRBJ2-1; D assignment may be TRBD1 or TRBD2 (5 bases each). This CDR3 has 13 residues. Germline V gene data show CDR1 as MRHNA and CDR2 as SNTAGT. V lost 2 bases and J lost 7, with 9 bases in between. CDR3 amino acids: CASSDGTSNEQFF. DNA of the CDR3: TGTGCCAGCAGTGACGGGACGTCGAATGAGCAGTTCTTC.

This clonotype was observed a few times. The CDR3 nucleotides read TGTGCCAGCAGTATTGGACACCGGCTCCTCTCTGGGGCCAACGTCCTGACTTTC. Translation: CASSIGHRLLSGANVLTF. The V and J genes are TRBV6-2 or TRBV6-3 and TRBJ2-6; perhaps TRBD1 as D (5 bases). The length of the CDR3 is 18 residues. Trimming shortened V by 5 bases and J by 0 bases, and 17 bases separated the two germline ends. Per germline, CDR1 MNHEY and CDR2 SVGEGT.